The 30 T cell receptor beta chains in this list originate from one sample, sequenced in a study of early T cells in non-severe SARS-CoV-2 infection. TCRdb reprocessed the 5' RACE reads with MiXCR, giving one entry per CDR3 protein. The sample lists roughly 58,000 distinct CDR3 sequences, approximately 10% seen once, with about a tenth in the top ten. The source material was whole blood. These receptors originate from an adult who was a healthcare worker with PCR-confirmed SARS-CoV-2 infection or an uninfected control (not recorded which).

This clonotype occurred many times. V and J are TRBV27 and TRBJ1-6; D uncertain. Trimming cost V 2 bases and J 8 bases, with 16 bases left between them. CDR1 MNHEY and CDR2 SMNVEV come from the germline V gene (reference sequence). The CDR3 is made up of 16 amino acids. The CDR3 DNA reads TGTGCCAGCAGTTTAAGCAGGCGGCGGACCGATTCACCCCTCCACTTT. Its translation: CASSLSRRRTDSPLHF.

In its sample, this clonotype was seen many times. The rearrangement links TRBV20-1 to TRBJ2-1, with 8 bases aligning to TRBD2. CDR1 DFQATT and CDR2 SNEGSKA come from the germline V gene (reference sequence). This CDR3 is built from 15 residues. V was pared by 5 bases and J by 10 bases, with 16 bases of the junction left unmatched. The DNA of the CDR3 is TGCAGTGCTCGCAAGCGGGGGAGCCCCTCAGGAGAGCAGTTCTTC. Residues: CSARKRGSPSGEQFF.

This clonotype has a handful of counts. The chain is built from TRBV5-4 and TRBJ1-4; no clear D. Deletions cut 0 bases from V and 2 bases from J, with 5 bases between. This CDR3 is 14 amino acids long. Per the germline V gene, CDR1 is SGHNT and CDR2 is YYREEE (reference sequence). The CDR3 spells CASSLGLTNEKLFF. As DNA, the CDR3 is TGTGCCAGCAGCTTGGGATTGACTAATGAAAAACTGTTTTTT.

This sequence joins TRBV3-1 and TRBJ2-5; D is perhaps TRBD2 (6 bases). The V gene lost 1 base and the J gene lost 2 bases, with 11 bases spanning the gap. The CDR3 is 15 amino acids. CDR1 is LGHDT and CDR2 is YNNKEL in the germline V gene (reference sequence). The CDR3 loop reads CASSQAGVGQETQYF. Here the CDR3 DNA reads TGTGCCAGCAGCCAAGCGGGGGTAGGTCAAGAGACCCAGTACTTC.

The rearrangement joins TRBV7-9 to TRBJ2-2; D is ambiguous. The germline V and J ends were trimmed by 4 bases and 4 bases, with 7 bases remaining between them. Germline assignment: CDR1 SEHNR and CDR2 FQNEAQ (reference sequence). The CDR3 sequence is 13 residues long. The CDR3 protein is CASSSQTTGELFF. In DNA form, the CDR3 reads TGTGCCAGCAGCTCCCAAACCACCGGGGAGCTGTTTTTT.

This rearrangement joins TRBV7-2 to TRBJ2-7; 8 positions agree with TRBD1. Germline V gene data show CDR1 as SGHTA and CDR2 as FQGNSA. This CDR3 contains 15 residues. V dropped 0 bases and J dropped 2; count of bases not matched to a gene: 3. The CDR3 is CASSLAGQATYEQYF. CDR3 DNA sequence: TGTGCCAGCAGCTTAGCGGGACAGGCGACCTACGAGCAGTACTTC. Using reference TRBV7-2 and TRBJ2-7 for the parts outside the CDR3, the full variable domain is GAGVSQSPSNKVTEKGKDVELRCDPISGHTALYWYRQSLGQGLEFLIYFQGNSAPDKSGLPSDRFSAERTGGSVSTLTIQRTQQEDSAVYLCASSLAGQATYEQYFGPGTRLTVT.

This clonotype was counted at least ten times. The rearrangement joins TRBV20-1 to TRBJ1-6, with D possibly being TRBD1 (6 bases). The CDR3 consists of 14 residues. Trimming took off 6 bases at V and 6 bases at J, with 15 bases between the two ends. In germline, CDR1 is DFQATT, CDR2 SNEGSKA (reference sequence). The CDR3 protein is CSASRGTTNSPLHF. The CDR3 DNA reads as TGCAGTGCCTCCCGGGGGACAACTAATTCACCCCTCCACTTT.

In its sample, this clonotype was seen many times. The chain recombines TRBV19 with TRBJ1-5, with D possibly matching TRBD1 (6 bases). Germline CDR1 reads LNHDA; CDR2 reads SQIVND (reference sequence). The V and J ends lost 2 bases and 7 bases respectively, with 12 bases between them. The CDR3 is 14 residues long. The DNA for the CDR3 is TGTGCCAGTAGTATATCAGGGGTCGGACAGCCCCAGCATTTT. As protein: CASSISGVGQPQHF. The whole variable domain, remainder taken from reference TRBV19 and TRBJ1-5, is DGGITQSPKYLFRKEGQNVTLSCEQNLNHDAMYWYRQDPGQGLRLIYYSQIVNDFQKGDIAEGYSVSREKKESFPLTVTSAQKNPTAFYLCASSISGVGQPQHFGDGTRLSIL.

A few counts support this clonotype. This chain links TRBV5-1 with TRBJ2-7, with a weak D call TRBD1 (5 bases). Trimming stripped 0 bases from V and 6 bases from J, with 10 bases between. Per the germline V gene, CDR1 is SGHRS and CDR2 is YFSETQ. CDR3 size: 13 residues. CDR3 bases: TGCGCCAGCAGCTTGGAAGGGGCGCCCGAGCAGTACTTC. Protein sequence: CASSLEGAPEQYF. The whole variable domain, remainder taken from reference TRBV5-1 and TRBJ2-7, is KAGVTQTPRYLIKTRGQQVTLSCSPISGHRSVSWYQQTPGQGLQFLFEYFSETQRNKGNFPGRFSGRQFSNSRSEMNVSTLELGDSALYLCASSLEGAPEQYFGPGTRLTVT.

This clonotype was counted only a few times. The rearrangement joins TRBV6-5 to TRBJ2-3, with a tentative D call TRBD1 (5 bases). From germline, CDR1 is MNHEY and CDR2 SVGAGI. The V and J ends lost 0 bases and 3 bases respectively, with 19 bases between them. CDR3 size: 18 residues. Here the CDR3 DNA reads TGTGCCAGCAGTTACTCGTTCAGGACATCTGTCGGGACAGATACGCAGTATTTT. Protein: CASSYSFRTSVGTDTQYF.

The sample holds a few counts of this clonotype. The V call is TRBV19, the J call TRBJ2-1, with TRBD2 identical over 8 bases. Germline CDR1 reads LNHDA; CDR2 reads SQIVND (reference sequence). This CDR3 has 17 residues. The V segment lost 5 bases and the J segment 2 bases; nucleotides outside the gene matches: 11. The CDR3 region is CASSLQATSGPYNEQFF. As DNA, the CDR3 is TGTGCCAGTAGTCTTCAAGCCACTAGCGGCCCCTACAATGAGCAGTTCTTC.

This clonotype was found a few times. V gene TRBV6-5 combines with J gene TRBJ1-4; D ambiguous. This CDR3 is built from 14 residues. Trimming left V 4 bases short and J 3 bases short, with 9 bases between. Looked up from germline, CDR1 is MNHEY and CDR2 is SVGAGI. The CDR3 DNA follows: TGTGCCAGCAGTTCTTCCTCGGCTAATGAAAAACTGTTTTTT. As protein: CASSSSSANEKLFF.

This clonotype was counted a few times. V usage is TRBV12-3 or TRBV12-4 and J usage is TRBJ1-2; D is possibly TRBD1 (6 bases). The CDR3 extends over 13 amino acids. V lost 3 bases and J lost 8, with 13 bases in between. The DNA of the CDR3 is TGTGCCAGCAGTTTGGGGCCAGGGGCCGGCTACACCTTC. This translates into CASSLGPGAGYTF.

In this sample, this clonotype turned up a few times. The chain links TRBV20-1 to TRBJ2-1; TRBD2 matches 12 bases. This CDR3 has 15 residues. The V gene's germline CDR1 is DFQATT and CDR2 SNEGSKA (reference sequence). V lost 3 bases to trimming and J lost 8 bases; unmatched junction nucleotides: 8. This CDR3 is CSASGLAGKGDEQFF. The CDR3, as DNA: TGCAGTGCTAGCGGACTAGCGGGAAAGGGTGATGAGCAGTTCTTC.

The V call is TRBV10-3, the J call TRBJ2-5; D may be TRBD2 (6 bases). Germline loops: CDR1 ENHRY, CDR2 SYGVKD. V was shortened by 2 bases and J by 1 base, with 11 bases between the two germline ends. The CDR3 sequence is 15 residues long. The DNA of the CDR3 is TGTGCCATCAGTGAGGCGGGGAGCACCCAAGAGACCCAGTACTTC. This encodes CAISEAGSTQETQYF.

The chain uses TRBV19 and TRBJ2-2; D is unresolved. The CDR3 extends over 11 amino acids. The V end lost 10 bases, the J end lost 5 bases, and 8 bases lay between the germline ends. The germline gives CDR1 LNHDA, CDR2 SQIVND (reference sequence). The CDR3 sequence: CANMKTGELFF. The CDR3, as DNA: TGTGCCAACATGAAAACCGGGGAGCTGTTTTTT.

The table lists this clonotype with a few counts. The CDR3 loop is CASSLSDRVSGELFF. DNA for the CDR3: TGTGCCAGCAGTTTATCGGACAGGGTGTCCGGGGAGCTGTTTTTT. V gene TRBV27 combines with J gene TRBJ2-2; 8 bases align to TRBD1. After removal of 0 bases from V and 6 bases from J, the junction contained 3 bases not matched to a gene. The CDR3 has 15 residues. Germline loops: CDR1 MNHEY, CDR2 SMNVEV (reference sequence).

The gene calls are TRBV12-3 or TRBV12-4 and TRBJ1-1; TRBD1 agrees at 7 bases. Trimming removed 5 bases from V and 5 bases from J; junction bases left unmatched: 5. The CDR3 consists of 13 residues. The CDR3 reads CASSIIQGTEAFF. Written as DNA, the CDR3 is TGTGCCAGCAGTATCATACAGGGGACTGAAGCTTTCTTT.

The table lists this clonotype with many counts. V and J are TRBV4-1 and TRBJ2-7, with D possibly matching TRBD1 (5 bases). Between the trimmed V and J ends, which lost 5 bases and 1 base, there was a span of 15 bases. Germline-derived CDR1 and CDR2 are MGHRA and YSYEKL. This CDR3 comprises 15 residues. For the CDR3, the DNA is TGCGCCAGCAGCTATGGGGCCGCCGGATCCTACGAGCAGTACTTC. Translation gives CASSYGAAGSYEQYF.

This clonotype has a handful of counts. The genes are TRBV6-9 and TRBJ1-1; D is uncertain. V dropped 7 bases and J dropped 6 bases, with 9 bases sitting between them. The CDR3 has 11 residues. Germline values: CDR1 MNHGY, CDR2 SVAAGI. The CDR3 is CASITGSEAFF. In DNA, the CDR3 is TGTGCCAGCATTACTGGCTCTGAAGCTTTCTTT.

This clonotype was seen once. At one end the junction does not follow the germline gene, possibly because of a read error. V usage is TRBV28 and J usage is TRBJ1-2, with D hard to call. Germline values: CDR1 MDHEN, CDR2 SYDVKM. The CDR3 has 16 residues. The CDR3 protein is CASSFAGNLANYGYTF. DNA for the CDR3: TGCGCCAGCAGTTTCGCGGGGAACCTAGCTAACTATGGCTACACCTTC.

This clonotype was found many times. V and J are TRBV11-2 and TRBJ2-1, with 13 bases identical to TRBD2. J gave up 6 bases and V 3 bases, and 20 bases lay outside the gene matches. Germline V gives CDR1 SGHAT, CDR2 FQNNGV. This CDR3 is 21 amino acids long. The CDR3 region has the DNA TGTGCCAGCAGCTTTGGTCGGGGTAAGACTAGCGGGGGGTTACCTCGCAATGAGCAGTTCTTC. Protein sequence: CASSFGRGKTSGGLPRNEQFF. Drawing the rest from reference TRBV11-2 and TRBJ2-1, the complete variable domain is EAGVAQSPRYKIIEKRQSVAFWCNPISGHATLYWYQQILGQGPKLLIQFQNNGVVDDSQLPKDRFSAERLKGVDSTLKIQPAKLEDSAVYLCASSFGRGKTSGGLPRNEQFFGPGTRLTVL.

This clonotype occurred a few times. The J gene is TRBJ2-5, the V gene TRBV5-1, with D unclear. This CDR3 has 13 amino acids. The ends were cut back, 0 bases at V and 2 bases at J, with 5 bases in the middle. CDR1 and CDR2 from the germline V gene are SGHRS and YFSETQ. For the CDR3, the DNA is TGCGCCAGCAGCTTGGGCAGGCAAGAGACCCAGTACTTC. Its translation is CASSLGRQETQYF.

This clonotype was seen at least ten times. V gene TRBV5-5 combines with J gene TRBJ2-3, with 8 bases fitting TRBD2. The ends lost 4 bases at V and 0 bases at J; junction bases unmatched: 10. The germline V gene has CDR1 SGHKS and CDR2 YYEKEE (reference sequence). This CDR3 is 17 amino acids long. CDR3 loop: CASSLSGGYTSTDTQYF. CDR3 coding DNA: TGTGCCAGCAGCCTAAGCGGGGGATACACTAGCACAGATACGCAGTATTTT.

This clonotype has only a few counts. CDR3 in amino acids: CASSLEQGNYNEQFF. The DNA for the CDR3 is TGTGCCAGCAGCTTAGAACAGGGTAATTACAATGAGCAGTTCTTC. J is TRBJ2-1 and V is TRBV11-2; tentatively, D is TRBD1 (6 bases). From germline, CDR1 is SGHAT and CDR2 FQNNGV. Trimming cost V 0 bases and J 4 bases, with 10 bases left between them. The CDR3 covers 15 residues. Looking up the rest from reference TRBV11-2 and TRBJ2-1 gives the full variable domain: EAGVAQSPRYKIIEKRQSVAFWCNPISGHATLYWYQQILGQGPKLLIQFQNNGVVDDSQLPKDRFSAERLKGVDSTLKIQPAKLEDSAVYLCASSLEQGNYNEQFFGPGTRLTVL.

This clonotype was picked up a small number of times. The chain recombines TRBV5-1 with TRBJ2-3; D remains ambiguous. Between the trimmed V and J ends, which lost 5 bases and 0 bases, there was a span of 13 bases. Germline V lookup: CDR1 SGHRS, CDR2 YFSETQ. The CDR3 runs to 15 residues. The chain's CDR3 is CASRNSARSTDTQYF. The CDR3 region has the DNA TGCGCCAGCAGGAATTCAGCCAGGAGCACAGATACGCAGTATTTT.

V gene TRBV3-1 combines with J gene TRBJ2-3; TRBD2 agrees at 8 bases. Looked up from germline, CDR1 is LGHDT and CDR2 is YNNKEL (reference sequence). With 0 bases clipped from V and 1 base from J, the junction kept 6 bases outside the gene matches. CDR3 length equals 17 residues. The CDR3 spells CASSQEQRGRRTDTQYF. CDR3 nucleotides: TGTGCCAGCAGCCAAGAACAGCGGGGGAGACGCACAGATACGCAGTATTTT.

This clonotype has ten or more counts. The CDR3 DNA reads TGTGCCAGCAGCCGCACAGGGTCGGATGAAAAACTGTTTTTT. Protein sequence: CASSRTGSDEKLFF. The chain employs TRBV6-5 and TRBJ1-4, with D tentatively TRBD1 (6 bases). The germline gives CDR1 MNHEY, CDR2 SVGAGI. V was clipped by 6 bases and J by 6 bases, with 14 bases between them. This CDR3 region has 14 residues.

In this sample, this clonotype turned up a few times. The V and J genes are TRBV12-3 or TRBV12-4 and TRBJ1-5; D unclear. The length of the CDR3 is 12 residues. V lost 1 base and J 6 bases, leaving 4 bases between the germline ends. The CDR3, as DNA: TGTGCCAGCAGTTTAGGCAGTCAGCCCCAGCATTTT. It is translated as CASSLGSQPQHF.

The V gene is TRBV29-1, the J gene TRBJ1-1; 10 bases map to TRBD1. V was pared by 6 bases and J by 0 bases, with 1 base of the junction left unmatched. The CDR3 length is 13 residues. Germline assignment: CDR1 SQVTM and CDR2 ANQGSEA. The CDR3 loop reads CSVGTGVNTEAFF. The CDR3 nucleotides are TGCAGCGTGGGGACAGGGGTGAACACTGAAGCTTTCTTT.